Below are 30 T cell receptor beta chains sequenced from a single sample in a study of blood T cells in healthy people across ages (dated by TCRdb to 2013 to 2016). The method was 5' RACE. Instrument used: Illumina HiSeq 2500. A second PCR of about 6 to 11 cycles was run with a J-beta primer mix and a sample-barcoded 5' primer. The raw public reads went through TCRdb reprocessing: fastp at Q25, MiXCR clone calling, in-frame beta chains kept. Each entry merges the rows of one CDR3 protein and shows their most common DNA and genes. A total of some 1.5 million distinct CDR3 sequences appear in this sample, roughly 43% of them only once. The ten biggest clones cover less than 5% of the sample. The sample was blood. Receptors were obtained from a woman under 30 in good health.

The chain combines TRBV27 with TRBJ2-7; 7 bases are a match to TRBD2. With V trimmed by 6 bases and J by 3 bases, 8 bases remained unmatched. The V gene's germline CDR1 is MNHEY and CDR2 SMNVEV (reference sequence). The CDR3 sequence is 14 residues long. The CDR3 protein is CASRINRDYYEQYF. In DNA form, the CDR3 reads TGTGCCAGCAGAATCAACCGGGACTACTACGAGCAGTACTTC.

The chain carries TRBV5-1 and TRBJ1-1; D call uncertain. The CDR3 sequence is 15 residues long. From germline, CDR1 is SGHRS and CDR2 YFSETQ. V lost 0 bases, J lost 1 base, and 10 bases lay in between. The chain's CDR3 is CASSLAQVPNTEAFF. CDR3 DNA sequence: TGCGCCAGCAGCTTGGCTCAGGTCCCGAACACTGAAGCTTTCTTT.

The table lists this clonotype with a count of one. V is TRBV7-9 and J is TRBJ2-6, with 11 bases that match TRBD1. Germline loops: CDR1 SEHNR, CDR2 FQNEAQ (reference sequence). This CDR3 spans 19 amino acids. With 5 bases clipped from V and 0 bases from J, the junction kept 9 bases outside the gene matches. The CDR3 loop is CASSPPRGTGGSGANVLTF. The CDR3 DNA sequence: TGTGCCAGCAGCCCCCCCCGCGGGACAGGGGGCTCTGGGGCCAACGTCCTGACTTTC.

This clonotype occurred a few times. This chain connects TRBV7-9 to TRBJ1-2, with unresolved D. The CDR3 consists of 15 residues. CDR1 and CDR2 from the germline V gene are SEHNR and FQNEAQ (reference sequence). Trimming removed 4 bases from V and 1 base from J, with 13 bases in between. For the CDR3, the DNA is TGTGCCAGCAGCTCCACAAGATTAAATAACTATGGCTACACCTTC. This translates into CASSSTRLNNYGYTF.

J is TRBJ1-2 and V is TRBV29-1, with D unclear. The V gene lost 0 bases and the J gene lost 4 bases, with 15 bases spanning the gap. The CDR3 has 15 residues. CDR1 is SQVTM, CDR2 ANQGSEA, per germline. In DNA, the CDR3 is TGCAGCGTTGAAGATGGACTAAATAGGCGCTATGGCTACACCTTC. It encodes CSVEDGLNRRYGYTF.

V usage is TRBV28 and J usage is TRBJ1-5; a weak D match, TRBD1 (5 bases). The CDR3 covers 15 residues. Trimming stripped 5 bases from V and 4 bases from J, with 15 bases between. Germline V gene data show CDR1 as MDHEN and CDR2 as SYDVKM. The CDR3 bases are TGTGCCAGCAGTCGGAGGGGAGTTCGAAATCAGCCCCAGCATTTT. Its protein is CASSRRGVRNQPQHF.

This clonotype was counted between two and nine times. The V gene is TRBV11-1, the J gene TRBJ2-7, with D maybe TRBD1 (5 bases). CDR1 and CDR2 (germline): SGHAT, FQDESV (reference sequence). This CDR3 contains 15 residues. Trimming took off 6 bases at V and 5 bases at J, with 20 bases between the two ends. CDR3 nucleotides: TGTGCCAGCAGACCCCTCAGGGCAGGGCCAAACGAGCAGTACTTC. Residues: CASRPLRAGPNEQYF.

The V call is TRBV20-1, the J call TRBJ2-5; TRBD1 matches at 7 bases. Germline V gene sequence: CDR1 DFQATT, CDR2 SNEGSKA (reference sequence). Losses at the gene ends were 6 bases for V and 2 bases for J; bases not matched to a gene: 9. This CDR3 comprises 14 residues. The CDR3 DNA sequence: TGCAGTGCCCTCACGGGACAGCTTCAAGAGACCCAGTACTTC. Residues: CSALTGQLQETQYF.

This clonotype turned up a few times. The rearrangement joins TRBV9 to TRBJ2-4; a weak D match, TRBD1 (6 bases). Between the trimmed V and J ends, which lost 3 bases and 5 bases, there was a span of 12 bases. The CDR3 is 14 residues long. Per germline, CDR1 SGDLS and CDR2 YYNGEE. This chain's CDR3 is CASSAGTNENIQYF. CDR3 coding DNA: TGTGCCAGCAGCGCGGGGACAAACGAAAACATTCAGTACTTC.

Here the CDR3 DNA reads TGTGCCAGTAGTATTAGTCGGGATACCTACGAGCAGTACTTC. Its translation is CASSISRDTYEQYF. This chain uses TRBV19 with TRBJ2-7; D possibly corresponds to TRBD2 (5 bases). The germline V and J ends were trimmed by 3 bases and 2 bases, with 11 bases remaining between them. From germline, CDR1 is LNHDA and CDR2 SQIVND (reference sequence). The CDR3 spans 14 residues.

This chain links TRBV7-2 with TRBJ2-2; 8 bases map to TRBD1. Germline CDR1 reads SGHTA; CDR2 reads FQGNSA. The junction had 8 bases not matched to a gene; V was cut back by 3 bases and J by 5 bases. This CDR3 spans 16 amino acids. The CDR3 sequence is CASSFGGTGGTGELFF. As DNA, the CDR3 is TGTGCCAGCAGCTTCGGTGGGACAGGAGGAACCGGGGAGCTGTTTTTT.

This clonotype was recorded a few times. DNA of the CDR3: TGTGCCAGCGCGCACGCCCGGACCGATGAGCAGTTCTTC. It encodes CASAHARTDEQFF. The V gene is TRBV7-9, the J gene TRBJ2-1; D gene ambiguous. The CDR3 consists of 13 residues. CDR1 and CDR2 from the germline V gene are SEHNR and FQNEAQ (reference sequence). V lost 8 bases, J lost 8 bases, and 16 bases lay in between.

The sample holds a few counts of this clonotype. The chain has TRBV5-1 and TRBJ1-1; a weak D match, TRBD1 (6 bases). CDR3 length: 14 amino acids. The germline gives CDR1 SGHRS, CDR2 YFSETQ. V was shortened by 0 bases and J by 5 bases, with 11 bases between the two germline ends. The CDR3 nucleotides read TGCGCCAGCAGCTTGGAGGGGGTAGGGACTGAAGCTTTCTTT. Encoded protein: CASSLEGVGTEAFF.

The V call is TRBV4-3, the J call TRBJ2-1, with 12 positions matching TRBD2. In germline, CDR1 is LGHNA, CDR2 YSLEER. The CDR3 contains 16 residues. Unmatched junction bases numbered 10, after V lost 7 bases and J lost 6 bases. CDR3 sequence (DNA): TGCGCCAGCAACCGATCCCCTAGCGGGGGGGCCAATGAGCAGTTCTTC. Its protein is CASNRSPSGGANEQFF.

The V and J genes are TRBV20-1 and TRBJ2-3; TRBD2 aligns across 11 bases. The CDR3 contains 14 residues. Germline CDR1 DFQATT, CDR2 SNEGSKA (reference sequence). V gave up 5 bases and J gave up 8 bases; unmatched junction bases: 9. For the CDR3, the DNA is TGCAGTGCTGGAGTAGCGGGAGGGCGTGGTACGCAGTATTTT. This sequence encodes CSAGVAGGRGTQYF.

The V call is TRBV25-1, the J call TRBJ2-1; D remains unclear. The CDR3 loop spans 11 amino acids. Germline CDR1 MGHDK, CDR2 SYGVNS. Trimming cost V 10 bases and J 9 bases, with 13 bases left between them. CDR3 sequence: CATGQASEQFF. Written as DNA, the CDR3 is TGTGCCACCGGTCAGGCAAGTGAGCAGTTCTTC.

This clonotype has just a few counts. The chain uses TRBV5-1 and TRBJ2-7, with 9 positions matching TRBD1. From germline, CDR1 is SGHRS and CDR2 YFSETQ. CDR3 length: 16 residues. Trimming removed 3 bases from V and 6 bases from J; junction bases left unmatched: 13. The CDR3 reads CASSSDSGTGISEQYF. In DNA, the CDR3 is TGCGCCAGCAGCTCAGATTCCGGGACAGGGATAAGCGAGCAGTACTTC. The full variable domain, in which reference TRBV5-1 and TRBJ2-7 provide the parts outside the CDR3, is KAGVTQTPRYLIKTRGQQVTLSCSPISGHRSVSWYQQTPGQGLQFLFEYFSETQRNKGNFPGRFSGRQFSNSRSEMNVSTLELGDSALYLCASSSDSGTGISEQYFGPGTRLTVT.

The chain uses TRBV4-1 and TRBJ2-1; TRBD2 might be the D (6 bases). Per the germline V gene, CDR1 is MGHRA and CDR2 is YSYEKL. The V end was cut by 5 bases, the J end by 2 bases, with 13 bases between. This CDR3 is 15 amino acids long. As DNA, the CDR3 is TGCGCCAGCAGCGCGGACGGGGGAACCTACAATGAGCAGTTCTTC. Protein sequence: CASSADGGTYNEQFF.

The chain combines TRBV27 with TRBJ1-1; tentatively, D is TRBD1 (6 bases). V was shortened by 6 bases and J by 2 bases, with 13 bases between the two germline ends. The CDR3 has 14 residues. Germline lookup yields CDR1 MNHEY and CDR2 SMNVEV (reference sequence). CDR3 loop: CASRPSDSNTEAFF. The CDR3 DNA follows: TGTGCCAGCAGGCCCTCGGACAGTAACACTGAAGCTTTCTTT.

The J gene is TRBJ2-5, the V gene TRBV5-1; tentatively, D is TRBD1 (5 bases). V was clipped by 7 bases and J by 3 bases, with 13 bases between them. Germline V gives CDR1 SGHRS, CDR2 YFSETQ. There are 13 residues in the CDR3. The CDR3 sequence: CASRMKGEETQYF. The DNA for the CDR3 is TGCGCCAGCCGCATGAAAGGGGAAGAGACCCAGTACTTC.

Note on this clonotype: A much larger clone sits a single nucleotide away, making a read error possible. The chain is built from TRBV9 and TRBJ2-7; 10 bases are a match to TRBD1. The CDR3 covers 16 residues. Trimming took 3 bases from V and 7 from J; bases not matched to a gene: 13. The germline CDR1 and CDR2 sequences are SGDLS and YYNGEE. The CDR3 region is CASSATGGAPYNEQYF. As DNA, the CDR3 is TGTGCCAGCAGCGCGACAGGGGGCGCGCCCTACAATGAGCAGTACTTC.

This clonotype came up a few times. This chain links TRBV7-9 with TRBJ2-4, with 7 bases matching TRBD1. Germline V gene sequence: CDR1 SEHNR, CDR2 FQNEAQ (reference sequence). J gave up 6 bases and V 10 bases, and 12 bases lay outside the gene matches. There are 14 residues in the CDR3. The CDR3 DNA reads TGTGCCAAAGGGGGCCGGGTAACGGGAAACATTCAGTACTTC. Translating gives CAKGGRVTGNIQYF.

This clonotype has more than one count but fewer than ten. The chain links TRBV4-1 to TRBJ2-1, with TRBD2 matching over 11 bases. The CDR3 spans 18 residues. Germline CDR1 is MGHRA and CDR2 is YSYEKL. The V and J ends lost 1 base and 4 bases, in that order; junction bases with no gene match: 9. CDR3 in DNA: TGCGCCAGCAGCCAAGTGGATATGGGACTAGCGGCATACAATGAGCAGTTCTTC. Encoded protein: CASSQVDMGLAAYNEQFF.

The CDR3 region is CASSPPRGGEKLFF. In nucleotides, the CDR3 is TGTGCCAGCAGCCCCCCCCGGGGAGGTGAAAAACTGTTTTTT. The chain couples TRBV7-9 to TRBJ1-4; D call uncertain. This CDR3 has 14 amino acids. From germline, CDR1 is SEHNR and CDR2 FQNEAQ (reference sequence). Trimming removed 5 bases from V and 7 bases from J, with 14 bases in between.

This chain's CDR3 is CASSQDAGDGYGYTF. CDR3 nucleotides: TGTGCCAGCAGCCAAGATGCAGGGGACGGTTATGGCTACACCTTC. The chain joins TRBV3-1 to TRBJ1-2; the D gene is possibly TRBD1 (6 bases). V lost 0 bases and J 5 bases, leaving 13 bases between the germline ends. The CDR3 sequence is 15 residues long. From germline, CDR1 is LGHDT and CDR2 YNNKEL (reference sequence).

This clonotype was recorded many times. This chain uses TRBV29-1 with TRBJ1-2; D is uncertain. The CDR3 is made up of 13 amino acids. Trimming left V 0 bases short and J 5 bases short, with 10 bases between. Germline CDR1 SQVTM, CDR2 ANQGSEA. In nucleotides, the CDR3 is TGCAGCGTTGAAGACAGATCCCTTTATGGCTACACCTTC. Translation: CSVEDRSLYGYTF.

This chain uses TRBV28 with TRBJ2-1, with 7 bases matching TRBD1. J gave up 11 bases and V 5 bases, and 6 bases lay outside the gene matches. In germline, CDR1 is MDHEN, CDR2 SYDVKM. The CDR3 sequence is 12 residues long. The CDR3 is CASSLDRAKQFF. The DNA for the CDR3 is TGTGCCAGCAGTCTCGACAGGGCGAAGCAGTTCTTC.

This clonotype has only a few counts. The chain is built from TRBV6-2 or TRBV6-3 and TRBJ1-2, with D hard to call. Germline V lookup: CDR1 MNHEY, CDR2 SVGEGT. Trimming stripped 7 bases from V and 2 bases from J, with 17 bases between. The CDR3 loop spans 15 amino acids. CDR3 loop: CASKRAANTNYGYTF. The CDR3 DNA sequence: TGTGCCAGCAAGAGGGCCGCGAACACCAACTATGGCTACACCTTC.

The rearrangement uses TRBV19 and TRBJ2-7, with 7 nucleotides matching TRBD2. V lost 5 bases, J lost 0 bases, and 7 bases stayed unmatched. The V gene's germline CDR1 is LNHDA and CDR2 SQIVND (reference sequence). The CDR3 is 15 amino acids. The CDR3 protein is CASSFSGPFSYEQYF. CDR3 bases: TGTGCCAGTAGTTTTAGCGGGCCCTTCTCCTACGAGCAGTACTTC. The variable domain in full, completed from reference TRBV19 and TRBJ2-7, reads DGGITQSPKYLFRKEGQNVTLSCEQNLNHDAMYWYRQDPGQGLRLIYYSQIVNDFQKGDIAEGYSVSREKKESFPLTVTSAQKNPTAFYLCASSFSGPFSYEQYFGPGTRLTVT.

This clonotype was detected a few times. The V and J genes are TRBV20-1 and TRBJ2-1; 10 bases are a match to TRBD2. V lost 8 bases to trimming and J lost 4 bases; unmatched junction nucleotides: 8. CDR1 and CDR2 from the germline V gene are DFQATT and SNEGSKA (reference sequence). The CDR3 covers 14 residues. Here the CDR3 reads CSFSSGGPYNEQFF. The CDR3 DNA reads TGCAGTTTCTCTAGCGGGGGACCTTACAATGAGCAGTTCTTC.